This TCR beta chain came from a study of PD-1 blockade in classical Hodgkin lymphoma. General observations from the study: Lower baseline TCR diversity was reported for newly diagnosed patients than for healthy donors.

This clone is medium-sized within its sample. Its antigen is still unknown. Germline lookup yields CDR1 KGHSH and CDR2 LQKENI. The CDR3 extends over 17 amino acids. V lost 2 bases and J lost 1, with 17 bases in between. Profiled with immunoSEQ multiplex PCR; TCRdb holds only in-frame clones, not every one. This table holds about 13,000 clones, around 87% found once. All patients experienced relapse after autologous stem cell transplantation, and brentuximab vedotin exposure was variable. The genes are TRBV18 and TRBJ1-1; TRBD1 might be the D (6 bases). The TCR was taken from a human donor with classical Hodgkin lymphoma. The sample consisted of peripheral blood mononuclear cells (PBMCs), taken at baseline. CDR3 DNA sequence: TGTGCCAGCTCACCAAGGGACACAGTGTCTCCGAACACTGAAGCTTTCTTT. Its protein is CASSPRDTVSPNTEAFF.